This entry features one TCR beta chain sequence. Antigen: not known. In terms of origin and age, donors were healthy Caucasian individuals from Russia aged 6 to 90. Isolation of PBMCs gave at least 6.5 million cells per sample. Samples each had at least 6 micrograms of total RNA extracted. The data stem from a study of blood T cells in healthy people across ages. A second PCR, run for about 6 to 11 cycles, used a sample-barcoded 5' primer plus a J-beta primer mix. TCRdb redid the calling of the 5' RACE reads with MiXCR, one entry per CDR3 protein. The table lists about 750,000 distinct CDR3 sequences, about 53% of them singletons, with around 41% in the top ten. CDR1 KGHSH and CDR2 LQKENI come from the germline V gene. Trimming shortened V by 5 bases and J by 10 bases, and 15 bases separated the two germline ends. The CDR3 length is 13 residues. Study-level points and caveats: Age advanced and TCR beta diversity per million T cells fell, roughly linearly.

This sequence originates from a man older than 75 in good health. The chain uses TRBV18 and TRBJ2-1; the D is unclear. The sequencing sample was made of blood. DNA for the CDR3: TGTGCCAGCTCATCGGCAGGTCTGGGGGAGCAGTTCTTC. Translation: CASSSAGLGEQFF.